The 6 T cell receptor beta chains reported below all come from one sample, sequenced in a study of T cell repertoires in aging, cancer and after chemotherapy. Peripheral blood genomic DNA, not sorted cells or RNA, was the template. Rearranged V-D-J TRB sequences were amplified with a mixed TRB-A/B primer pool. One entry per CDR3 protein results from TCRdb running MiXCR on the multiplex PCR reads. The data contain about 12,000 distinct CDR3 sequences, approximately 30% of them singletons. The sequenced sample consisted of blood. All receptors derive from a human donor in good health. The donor label of this sample is uncertain.

The chain has TRBV21-1 and TRBJ2-2; the D call TRBD1 from the table was never checked on the DNA. TRBV21-1 is tagged as a pseudogene. CDR3 length equals 15 residues. CDR3 DNA sequence: TGTGCCAGCAGCAACCTAACCCCTAACACCGGGGAGCTGTTTTTT. This codes for CASSNLTPNTGELFF.

Concerning this clonotype: Because it lacks the conserved phenylalanine or tryptophan at the end, this CDR3 is likely a read error. The chain is built from TRBV6-1 and TRBJ2-5; 7 bases match TRBD1. V dropped 6 bases and J dropped 5; count of bases not matched to a gene: 6. CDR3 length: 13 amino acids. Germline values: CDR1 MNHNS, CDR2 SASEGT. As DNA, the CDR3 is TGTGCCAGCAGCCCTACAGGGGACGAGACCCAGTACTAC. Translated: CASSPTGDETQYY.

This clonotype has only a few counts. This chain links TRBV12-3 or TRBV12-4 with TRBJ2-1, with D perhaps TRBD2 (6 bases). CDR3 length equals 17 residues. The V gene lost 2 bases and the J gene lost 1 base, with 15 bases spanning the gap. The chain's CDR3 is CASSLRASARSYNEQFF. The CDR3 region has the DNA TGTGCCAGCAGTTTACGGGCTAGCGCTAGATCCTACAATGAGCAGTTCTTC.

A few counts support this clonotype. Written as DNA, the CDR3 is TGTGCCACCAGCAGAGAATACAGAATTCCTAACACAGATACGCAGTATTTT. Its protein is CATSREYRIPNTDTQYF. This chain uses TRBV15 with TRBJ2-3, with D unresolved. This CDR3 contains 17 residues. Germline V gives CDR1 LNHNV, CDR2 YYDKDF (reference sequence). Trimming removed 0 bases from V and 2 bases from J, with 15 bases in between.

By its share, this clonotype is medium-sized. The chain has TRBV19 and TRBJ2-3; 7 bases are shared with TRBD1. This CDR3 is 18 amino acids long. Germline V gene lookup returns CDR1 LNHDA and CDR2 SQIVND (reference sequence). Losses at the gene ends were 6 bases for V and 2 bases for J; bases not matched to a gene: 17. CDR3: CASRGTGTAFPFTDTQYF. CDR3 sequence (DNA): TGTGCCAGTAGAGGTACAGGGACAGCTTTTCCTTTCACAGATACGCAGTATTTT.

The chain employs TRBV19 and TRBJ1-2; perhaps TRBD1 as D (5 bases). Germline lookup yields CDR1 LNHDA and CDR2 SQIVND (reference sequence). The CDR3 has 13 amino acids. Trimming took 4 bases from V and 7 from J, leaving 13 bases between them. The CDR3 region is CASSSNRLGGYTF. The CDR3 DNA is TGTGCCAGTAGTAGCAACAGGCTGGGTGGCTACACCTTC. The variable domain in full, completed from reference TRBV19 and TRBJ1-2, reads DGGITQSPKYLFRKEGQNVTLSCEQNLNHDAMYWYRQDPGQGLRLIYYSQIVNDFQKGDIAEGYSVSREKKESFPLTVTSAQKNPTAFYLCASSSNRLGGYTFGSGTRLTVV.